The 31 T cell receptor beta chains below all came from one sample that was sequenced in a study of shared clonotypes between healthy human individuals. Some clones are missing from TCRdb's copy, which holds only in-frame ones; the method was immunoSEQ multiplex PCR. This sample has almost 750,000 clones, with 55% to 80% found just once. The sequenced material came from memory CD4+ T cells sorted from blood. The subset is: CD45RA-negative fraction. The receptors derive from a woman aged 30 to 39 in good health.

This clone showed up many times. The chain uses TRBV11-2 and TRBJ2-1; 12 nucleotides match TRBD2. Germline V gives CDR1 SGHAT, CDR2 FQNNGV. CDR3 length equals 15 residues. The V gene end was trimmed by 3 bases and the J gene end by 5 bases; junction bases not matched to a gene: 2. Written as DNA, the CDR3 is TGTGCCAGCAGCTTGAGGACTAGCGGGAACAATGAGCAGTTCTTC. Translation gives CASSLRTSGNNEQFF.

The J gene is TRBJ1-4, the V gene TRBV19; unclear D gene. The CDR3 runs to 13 residues. V was shortened by 7 bases and J by 11 bases, with 17 bases between the two germline ends. CDR1 and CDR2 from the germline V gene are LNHDA and SQIVND (reference sequence). CDR3 loop: CASTPRRGLKLFF. The CDR3, as DNA: TGTGCCAGTACCCCGCGGCGGGGATTGAAACTGTTTTTT. Together with reference TRBV19 and TRBJ1-4, the CDR3 gives the full variable domain: DGGITQSPKYLFRKEGQNVTLSCEQNLNHDAMYWYRQDPGQGLRLIYYSQIVNDFQKGDIAEGYSVSREKKESFPLTVTSAQKNPTAFYLCASTPRRGLKLFFGSGTQLSVL.

J is TRBJ2-7 and V is TRBV7-8; D ambiguous. The CDR3 length is 14 residues. Germline V gene lookup returns CDR1 SGHVS and CDR2 FQNEAQ. Trimming cost V 1 base and J 2 bases, with 9 bases left between them. CDR3 in amino acids: CASSLGTATYEQYF. The CDR3 bases are TGTGCCAGCAGCTTAGGGACGGCAACCTACGAGCAGTACTTC.

The rearrangement uses TRBV27 and TRBJ2-2, with 9 bases fitting TRBD2. V gave up 2 bases and J gave up 3 bases; unmatched junction bases: 7. The CDR3 extends over 17 amino acids. Germline V gene lookup returns CDR1 MNHEY and CDR2 SMNVEV (reference sequence). CDR3 in DNA: TGTGCCAGCAGTTTAGGGGTGGTAGCGGGGGACACCGGGGAGCTGTTTTTT. Amino acids: CASSLGVVAGDTGELFF.

The V call is TRBV7-9, the J call TRBJ1-1; 7 bases map to TRBD1. Trimming at V came to 4 bases and at J to 1 base, leaving 3 bases not matched to a gene. Germline V gene sequence: CDR1 SEHNR, CDR2 FQNEAQ (reference sequence). CDR3 length: 14 residues. CDR3 nucleotide sequence: TGTGCCAGCAGCTACTACAGGGGGAACACTGAAGCTTTCTTT. Protein: CASSYYRGNTEAFF. Variable domain in full (rest from reference TRBV7-9 and TRBJ1-1): DTGVSQNPRHKITKRGQNVTFRCDPISEHNRLYWYRQTLGQGPEFLTYFQNEAQLEKSRLLSDRFSAERPKGSFSTLEIQRTEQGDSAMYLCASSYYRGNTEAFFGQGTRLTVV.

The rearrangement uses TRBV5-5 and TRBJ2-3; no clear D. Germline-derived CDR1 and CDR2 are SGHKS and YYEKEE (reference sequence). The CDR3 spans 13 residues. Trimming took 0 bases from V and 2 from J, leaving 4 bases between them. The CDR3 region is CASSLESTDTQYF. DNA for the CDR3: TGTGCCAGCAGCTTGGAGTCCACAGATACGCAGTATTTT.

The V gene is TRBV16, the J gene TRBJ1-5; D gene unclear. This CDR3 has 15 residues. V was shortened by 0 bases and J by 4 bases, with 10 bases between the two germline ends. CDR1 is KGHSY, CDR2 FQNENV, per germline. The CDR3 region has the DNA TGTGCCAGCAGCCAATCCAACGGGGAGAATCAGCCCCAGCATTTT. Translated: CASSQSNGENQPQHF. The full variable domain, rest sourced from reference TRBV16 and TRBJ1-5, is GEEVAQTPKHLVRGEGQKAKLYCAPIKGHSYVFWYQQVLKNEFKFLISFQNENVFDETGMPKERFSAKCLPNSPCSLEIQATKLEDSAVYFCASSQSNGENQPQHFGDGTRLSIL.

The chain links TRBV6-5 to TRBJ1-4; 9 bases are a match to TRBD1. J lost 4 bases, V lost 9 bases, and 3 bases had no gene match. The CDR3 loop spans 13 amino acids. In germline, CDR1 is MNHEY, CDR2 SVGAGI. The CDR3 DNA is TGTGCCAGTCGACAGGGGGGTAATGAAAAACTGTTTTTT. This codes for CASRQGGNEKLFF.

V and J are TRBV18 and TRBJ2-7; TRBD1 aligns across 8 bases. The length of the CDR3 is 15 residues. Trimming at V came to 3 bases and at J to 7 bases, leaving 11 bases not matched to a gene. Germline-derived CDR1 and CDR2 are KGHSH and LQKENI. CDR3 DNA sequence: TGTGCCAGCTCACCGGCGGGACAGGCATCCTTTGAGCAGTACTTC. Amino acids: CASSPAGQASFEQYF. Together with reference TRBV18 and TRBJ2-7, the CDR3 gives the full variable domain: NAGVMQNPRHLVRRRGQEARLRCSPMKGHSHVYWYRQLPEEGLKFMVYLQKENIIDESGMPKERFSAEFPKEGPSILRIQQVVRGDSAAYFCASSPAGQASFEQYFGPGTRLTVT.

The rearrangement joins TRBV5-1 to TRBJ2-2; 7 bases map to TRBD2. This CDR3 has 13 residues. V was clipped by 6 bases and J by 3 bases; unmatched bases: 2. Per the germline V gene, CDR1 is SGHRS and CDR2 is YFSETQ. This CDR3 is CASTRGDTGELFF. CDR3 coding DNA: TGCGCCAGCACCCGGGGGGACACCGGGGAGCTGTTTTTT.

The V and J genes are TRBV28 and TRBJ2-7; possible D gene TRBD2, 6 bases. CDR3 size: 15 residues. Per the germline V gene, CDR1 is MDHEN and CDR2 is SYDVKM. The V end lost 5 bases, the J end lost 0 bases, and 14 bases lay between the germline ends. CDR3 bases: TGTGCCAGCAGTCCCCGACTAGAGGGCTCCTACGAGCAGTACTTC. Amino acid sequence: CASSPRLEGSYEQYF. Complete variable domain (other parts from reference TRBV28 and TRBJ2-7): DVKVTQSSRYLVKRTGEKVFLECVQDMDHENMFWYRQDPGLGLRLIYFSYDVKMKEKGDIPEGYSVSREKKERFSLILESASTNQTSMYLCASSPRLEGSYEQYFGPGTRLTVT.

The chain employs TRBV7-9 and TRBJ1-5; D uncertain. Germline lookup yields CDR1 SEHNR and CDR2 FQNEAQ (reference sequence). Trimming took 5 bases from V and 2 from J, leaving 7 bases between them. The CDR3 length is 13 residues. In DNA, the CDR3 is TGTGCCAGCAGCCACAAAGGCAATCAGCCCCAGCATTTT. As protein: CASSHKGNQPQHF. Looking up the rest from reference TRBV7-9 and TRBJ1-5 gives the full variable domain: DTGVSQNPRHKITKRGQNVTFRCDPISEHNRLYWYRQTLGQGPEFLTYFQNEAQLEKSRLLSDRFSAERPKGSFSTLEIQRTEQGDSAMYLCASSHKGNQPQHFGDGTRLSIL.

The DNA of the CDR3 is TGTGCCAGCAGCTCCCATTTGGATAACACTGAAGCTTTCTTT. This encodes CASSSHLDNTEAFF. The gene calls are TRBV7-9 and TRBJ1-1, with D unclear. Deletions cut 4 bases from V and 2 bases from J, with 11 bases between. Germline V CDR1 and CDR2: SEHNR, FQNEAQ (reference sequence). The CDR3 runs to 14 residues.

The chain has TRBV27 and TRBJ2-7; the match to TRBD1 covers 9 bases. Germline CDR1 and CDR2: MNHEY and SMNVEV (reference sequence). This CDR3 spans 16 amino acids. Trimming at V came to 8 bases and at J to 4 bases, leaving 15 bases not matched to a gene. The CDR3 region is CASGTLTGTGRYEQYF. The DNA for the CDR3 is TGTGCCAGCGGAACGCTTACCGGGACAGGGAGGTACGAGCAGTACTTC.

Here the CDR3 DNA reads TGTGCCAGCAGGGGCTCTGGAAACACCATATATTTT. Translating it yields CASRGSGNTIYF. V and J are TRBV6-1 and TRBJ1-3, with D unresolved. V was pared by 6 bases and J by 0 bases, with 3 bases between. The CDR3 is 12 residues long. The germline V gene has CDR1 MNHNS and CDR2 SASEGT.

This clone was observed many times. This may be a read error: a much more frequent sequence differs by one nucleotide. Additional DNA sequences in this sample encode the identical CDR3. The rearrangement uses TRBV11-1 and TRBJ2-7, with TRBD2 identical over 7 bases. Germline CDR1 is SGHAT and CDR2 is FQDESV (reference sequence). The CDR3 has 14 residues. Germline trimming cut 3 bases from V and 0 bases from J; bases unmatched to any gene: 2. DNA of the CDR3: TGTGCCAGCAGCTTCCAGCGGGACTCCTACGAGCAGTACTTC. It encodes CASSFQRDSYEQYF.

The gene calls are TRBV6-6 and TRBJ2-5; the D gene is possibly TRBD1 (6 bases). The CDR3 runs to 13 residues. Per germline, CDR1 MNHNY and CDR2 SVGAGI (reference sequence). Trimming shortened V by 4 bases and J by 1 base, and 7 bases separated the two germline ends. This chain's CDR3 is CASSFRGQETQYF. The CDR3 bases are TGTGCCAGCAGTTTCAGGGGCCAAGAGACCCAGTACTTC.

This clone came up a few times. This specimen includes other DNA sequences encoding the same CDR3. This sequence joins TRBV5-1 and TRBJ2-1, with a weak D call TRBD2 (5 bases). Looked up from germline, CDR1 is SGHRS and CDR2 is YFSETQ. The CDR3 consists of 14 residues. With 0 bases removed from V and 4 bases from J, the gap between germline ends came to 8 bases. The DNA for the CDR3 is TGCGCCAGCAGCTTGGAAGGCGGGTACAATGAGCAGTTCTTC. It is translated as CASSLEGGYNEQFF.

This chain joins TRBV19 and TRBJ1-2; 8 nucleotides align to TRBD1. Trimming took 3 bases from V and 5 from J; bases not matched to a gene: 5. This CDR3 has 14 amino acids. Germline values: CDR1 LNHDA, CDR2 SQIVND (reference sequence). The CDR3 DNA sequence: TGTGCCAGTAGTATCATTGGGGACAGGTATGGCTACACCTTC. This sequence encodes CASSIIGDRYGYTF.

This clone came up many times. The same CDR3 can be traced to other DNA sequences in this sample. V gene TRBV9 combines with J gene TRBJ1-1, with D uncertain. Germline CDR1 is SGDLS and CDR2 is YYNGEE. The CDR3 spans 15 residues. V shed 0 bases and J shed 0 bases, with 9 bases lying between them. DNA for the CDR3: TGTGCCAGCAGCGTAGTCGGCCAGATGAACACTGAAGCTTTCTTT. Amino acid sequence: CASSVVGQMNTEAFF.

This clone has only one observation. The sample has other DNA sequences that encode this CDR3 too. The rearrangement links TRBV7-2 to TRBJ2-1; tentatively, D is TRBD2 (6 bases). This CDR3 is 14 amino acids long. Germline CDR1 and CDR2: SGHTA and FQGNSA. With 0 bases removed from V and 7 bases from J, the gap between germline ends came to 10 bases. In nucleotides, the CDR3 is TGTGCCAGCAGCTTAGCGGGAGGATGGAATGAGCAGTTCTTC. Its translation: CASSLAGGWNEQFF.

This clone has a single count. The chain links TRBV7-2 to TRBJ1-6; no reliable D call. Germline-derived CDR1 and CDR2 are SGHTA and FQGNSA. The CDR3 contains 15 residues. Deletions cut 5 bases from V and 6 bases from J, with 14 bases between. The CDR3 DNA reads as TGTGCCAGCAGCCCGGACCGAAATGGTAATTCACCCCTCCACTTT. Translation: CASSPDRNGNSPLHF.

The CDR3 coding sequence is TGCGCCAGCAGCTACGGACTAGCTTACTACGAGCAGTACTTC. As protein: CASSYGLAYYEQYF. The rearrangement joins TRBV4-1 to TRBJ2-5, with 8 bases aligning to TRBD2. The end of the DNA is better explained by TRBJ2-7, so the J call may be wrong. The CDR3 is 14 amino acids. CDR1 and CDR2 from the germline V gene are MGHRA and YSYEKL.

This chain joins TRBV27 and TRBJ2-7; D possibly corresponds to TRBD1 (5 bases). Trimming took 5 bases from V and 2 from J, leaving 13 bases between them. The germline CDR1 and CDR2 sequences are MNHEY and SMNVEV (reference sequence). The CDR3 sequence is 14 residues long. CDR3 DNA: TGTGCCAGCAGTCCGTCGACAGCTACCTACGAGCAGTACTTC. This codes for CASSPSTATYEQYF.

V usage is TRBV6-6 and J usage is TRBJ1-6; 8 nucleotides match TRBD1. J gave up 9 bases and V 4 bases, and 11 bases lay outside the gene matches. This CDR3 contains 16 residues. Germline CDR1 and CDR2: MNHNY and SVGAGI (reference sequence). The CDR3 nucleotides are TGTGCCAGCAGTTTTCGCCCCCCGGACAGGGTTTCACCCCTCCACTTT. Residues: CASSFRPPDRVSPLHF.

This clone was seen only a few times. The V call is TRBV2, the J call TRBJ1-1; D ambiguous. Germline-derived CDR1 and CDR2 are SNHLY and FYNNEI. V lost 6 bases and J 3 bases, leaving 8 bases between the germline ends. The CDR3 runs 12 residues. This CDR3 reads CASRLGYTEAFF. CDR3 coding DNA: TGTGCCAGCAGGCTAGGGTACACTGAAGCTTTCTTT.

The chain uses TRBV28 and TRBJ2-5; D perhaps matches TRBD2 (5 bases). V dropped 5 bases and J dropped 5 bases, with 21 bases sitting between them. The CDR3 runs to 16 residues. Germline CDR1 reads MDHEN; CDR2 reads SYDVKM. The CDR3, as DNA: TGTGCCAGCAGTCACCCGCGAAGCGAGGGTTTGGAGACCCAGTACTTC. Residues: CASSHPRSEGLETQYF.

About this clone: In the same sample, other DNA sequences code for this CDR3. The chain uses TRBV9 and TRBJ1-4; a possible D gene is TRBD1 (6 bases). V was clipped by 4 bases and J by 2 bases, with 9 bases between them. Germline CDR1 SGDLS, CDR2 YYNGEE. This CDR3 spans 14 amino acids. CDR3 in DNA: TGTGCCAGCAGCCTAGGGGGGACTAATGAAAAACTGTTTTTT. The encoded protein is CASSLGGTNEKLFF.

This chain joins TRBV5-1 and TRBJ2-5; 9 nucleotides align to TRBD1. The germline gives CDR1 SGHRS, CDR2 YFSETQ. V lost 3 bases and J lost 4; bases outside the gene matches: 7. The CDR3 runs to 15 residues. CDR3 bases: TGCGCCAGCAGCTCGGGACAGGGTGTAAGAGAGACCCAGTACTTC. Its protein product is CASSSGQGVRETQYF.

The chain uses TRBV29-1 and TRBJ1-1; no firm D call. This CDR3 region has 12 residues. Germline CDR1 reads SQVTM; CDR2 reads ANQGSEA. The ends were cut back, 7 bases at V and 10 bases at J, with 19 bases in the middle. CDR3 coding DNA: TGCAGCGCGGAACAAGCTAGTTTTGGAGCTTTCTTT. Its protein is CSAEQASFGAFF.

The chain employs TRBV10-3 and TRBJ1-1; 8 bases are shared with TRBD1. After removal of 6 bases from V and 2 bases from J, the junction contained 8 bases not matched to a gene. This CDR3 is 15 amino acids long. Germline assignment: CDR1 ENHRY and CDR2 SYGVKD. For the CDR3, the DNA is TGTGCCATCAGCCTACAGGGGGGAGTCAACACTGAAGCTTTCTTT. It translates to CAISLQGGVNTEAFF.